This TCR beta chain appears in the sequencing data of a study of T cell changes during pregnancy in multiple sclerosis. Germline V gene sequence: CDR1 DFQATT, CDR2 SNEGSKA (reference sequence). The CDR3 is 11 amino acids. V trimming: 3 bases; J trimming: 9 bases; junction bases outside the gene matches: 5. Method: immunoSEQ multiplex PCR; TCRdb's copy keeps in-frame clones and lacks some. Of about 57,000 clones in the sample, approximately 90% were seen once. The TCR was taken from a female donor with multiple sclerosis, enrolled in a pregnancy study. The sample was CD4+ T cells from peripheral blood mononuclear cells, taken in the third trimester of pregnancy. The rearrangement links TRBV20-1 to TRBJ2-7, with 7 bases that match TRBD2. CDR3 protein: CSASLAEWQYF. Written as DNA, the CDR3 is TGCAGTGCTAGTCTAGCGGAGTGGCAGTACTTC.